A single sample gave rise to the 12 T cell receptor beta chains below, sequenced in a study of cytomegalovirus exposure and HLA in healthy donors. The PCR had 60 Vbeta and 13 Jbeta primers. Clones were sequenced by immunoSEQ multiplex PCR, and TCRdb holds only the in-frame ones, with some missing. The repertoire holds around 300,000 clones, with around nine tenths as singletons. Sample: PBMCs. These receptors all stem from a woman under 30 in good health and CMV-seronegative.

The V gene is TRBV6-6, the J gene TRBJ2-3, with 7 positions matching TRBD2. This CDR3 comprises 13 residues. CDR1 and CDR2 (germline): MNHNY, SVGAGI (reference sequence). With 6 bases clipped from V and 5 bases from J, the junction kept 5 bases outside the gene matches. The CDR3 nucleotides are TGTGCCAGCAGAGGGACTACCCGAGATACGCAGTATTTT. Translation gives CASRGTTRDTQYF.

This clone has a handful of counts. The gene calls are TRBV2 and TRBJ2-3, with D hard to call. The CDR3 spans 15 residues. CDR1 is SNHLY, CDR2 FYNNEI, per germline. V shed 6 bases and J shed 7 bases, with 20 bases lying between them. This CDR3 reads CASRVGLGPVHTQYF. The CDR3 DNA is TGTGCCAGCAGAGTGGGCCTCGGCCCCGTGCATACGCAGTATTTT. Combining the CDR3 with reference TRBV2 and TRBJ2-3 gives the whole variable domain EPEVTQTPSHQVTQMGQEVILRCVPISNHLYFYWYRQILGQKVEFLVSFYNNEISEKSEIFDDQFSVERPDGSNFTLKIRSTKLEDSAMYFCASRVGLGPVHTQYFGPGTRLTVL.

Here the CDR3 DNA reads TGTGCCAGCAGCTTAGGCATGTCGGGGTCCCGCACAGATACGCAGTATTTT. Translated, it gives CASSLGMSGSRTDTQYF. V is TRBV13 and J is TRBJ2-3; D may be TRBD2 (5 bases). With 0 bases removed from V and 1 base from J, the gap between germline ends came to 14 bases. This CDR3 is built from 17 residues. In germline, CDR1 is PRHDT, CDR2 FYEKMQ (reference sequence).

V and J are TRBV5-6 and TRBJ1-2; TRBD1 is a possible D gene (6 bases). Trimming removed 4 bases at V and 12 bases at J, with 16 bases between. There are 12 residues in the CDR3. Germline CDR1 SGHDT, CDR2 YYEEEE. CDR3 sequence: CASSPQGGIHTF. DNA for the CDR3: TGTGCCAGCAGCCCACAAGGGGGTATCCACACCTTC.

CDR3 in DNA: TGCGCCAGCAGCTTGGTGTCTTCAGATACGCAGTATTTT. Translation gives CASSLVSSDTQYF. The chain links TRBV5-1 to TRBJ2-3; D not certain. Between the trimmed V and J ends, which lost 0 bases and 4 bases, there was a span of 6 bases. Germline V CDR1 and CDR2: SGHRS, YFSETQ. CDR3 length: 13 amino acids.

This CDR3 reads CASSQGQAVEAFF. CDR3 bases: TGTGCCAGCAGTCAAGGACAGGCAGTTGAAGCTTTCTTT. This chain joins TRBV2 and TRBJ1-1, with TRBD1 matching 7 bases. CDR1 and CDR2 (germline): SNHLY, FYNNEI. The V and J ends lost 5 bases and 7 bases, in that order; junction bases with no gene match: 7. This CDR3 spans 13 amino acids.

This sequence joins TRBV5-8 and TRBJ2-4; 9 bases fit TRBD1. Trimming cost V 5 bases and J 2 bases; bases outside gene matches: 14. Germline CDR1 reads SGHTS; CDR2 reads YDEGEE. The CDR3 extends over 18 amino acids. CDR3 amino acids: CASSPLPGQGPTKNIQYF. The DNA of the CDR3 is TGTGCCAGCAGTCCCCTTCCGGGACAGGGACCCACCAAAAACATTCAGTACTTC.

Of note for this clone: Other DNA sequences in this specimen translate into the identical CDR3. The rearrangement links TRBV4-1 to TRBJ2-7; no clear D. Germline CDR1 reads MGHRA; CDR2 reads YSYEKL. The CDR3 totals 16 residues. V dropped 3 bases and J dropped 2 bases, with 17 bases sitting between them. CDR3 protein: CASSQETHLKAYEQYF. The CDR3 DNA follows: TGCGCCAGCAGCCAGGAGACTCACTTAAAGGCCTACGAGCAGTACTTC.

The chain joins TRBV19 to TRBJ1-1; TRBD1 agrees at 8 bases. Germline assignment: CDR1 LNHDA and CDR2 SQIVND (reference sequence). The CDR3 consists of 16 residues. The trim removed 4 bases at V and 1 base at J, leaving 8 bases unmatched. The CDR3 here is CASSTLYRGRNTEAFF. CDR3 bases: TGTGCCAGTAGTACGTTATACAGGGGGAGGAACACTGAAGCTTTCTTT. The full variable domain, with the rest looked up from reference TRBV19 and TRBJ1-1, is DGGITQSPKYLFRKEGQNVTLSCEQNLNHDAMYWYRQDPGQGLRLIYYSQIVNDFQKGDIAEGYSVSREKKESFPLTVTSAQKNPTAFYLCASSTLYRGRNTEAFFGQGTRLTVV.

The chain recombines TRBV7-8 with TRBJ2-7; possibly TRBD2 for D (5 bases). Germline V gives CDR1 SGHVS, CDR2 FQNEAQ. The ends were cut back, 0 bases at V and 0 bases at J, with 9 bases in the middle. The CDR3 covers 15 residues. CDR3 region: CASSLAGAPSYEQYF. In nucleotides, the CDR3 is TGTGCCAGCAGCTTAGCGGGAGCACCCTCCTACGAGCAGTACTTC.

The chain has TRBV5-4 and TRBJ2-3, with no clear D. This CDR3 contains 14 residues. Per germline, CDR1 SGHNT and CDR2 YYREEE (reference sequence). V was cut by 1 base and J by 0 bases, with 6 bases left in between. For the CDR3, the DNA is TGTGCCAGCAGCTTGCGCGTAAGCACAGATACGCAGTATTTT. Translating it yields CASSLRVSTDTQYF.

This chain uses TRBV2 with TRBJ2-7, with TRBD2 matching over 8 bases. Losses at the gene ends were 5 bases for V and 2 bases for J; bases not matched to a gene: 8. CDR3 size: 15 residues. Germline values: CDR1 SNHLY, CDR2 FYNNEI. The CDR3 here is CASSSGGPWAYEQYF. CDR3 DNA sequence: TGTGCCAGCAGTTCGGGGGGGCCGTGGGCCTACGAGCAGTACTTC.